This T cell receptor beta chain originates from a study of siplizumab effects on memory and regulatory T cells. Broader study findings: The study found that siplizumab significantly reduced alloreactive sequences traceable to unstimulated CD4+ memory cells. The authors could not assign a naive or memory phenotype to roughly 80-97% of proliferating CD4+ or CD8+ clones.

The V and J ends lost 4 bases and 7 bases respectively, with 19 bases between them. Germline loops: CDR1 GTSNPN, CDR2 SVGIG (reference sequence). This CDR3 spans 14 amino acids. This clone appeared a few times. Its antigen remains unidentified. Per individual sample, about 10^5 TCR templates were assayed. Assay: immunoSEQ multiplex PCR; the TCRdb copy retains only in-frame clones and omits some. The sample consists of 100,000 or so clones, roughly 94% of them appearing once. The sample was Tregs sorted from blood. The receptor comes from a human donor in good health. The chain carries TRBV30 and TRBJ1-2, with D perhaps TRBD1 (6 bases). The CDR3 loop is CAWNRDLTATGYTF. As DNA, the CDR3 is TGTGCCTGGAACAGGGATCTAACGGCCACTGGCTACACCTTC.